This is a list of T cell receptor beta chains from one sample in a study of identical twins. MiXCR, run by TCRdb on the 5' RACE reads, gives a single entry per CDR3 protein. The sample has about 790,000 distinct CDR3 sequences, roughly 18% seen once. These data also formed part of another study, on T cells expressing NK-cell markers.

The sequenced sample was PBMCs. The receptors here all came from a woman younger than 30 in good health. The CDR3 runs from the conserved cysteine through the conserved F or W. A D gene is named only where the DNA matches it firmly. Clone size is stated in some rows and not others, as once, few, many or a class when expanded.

CDR3aa: CASSYSEPYLPGYEQYF; CDR3nt: TGTGCCAGCAGTTACTCGGAACCTTATCTCCCCGGGTACGAGCAGTACTTC; abundance: few; j_gene: TRBJ2-7; v_gene: TRBV6-5; d_gene: .
CDR3aa: CAISPHKQATGELFF; CDR3nt: TGTGCCATCAGCCCTCATAAACAGGCGACCGGGGAGCTGTTTTTT; abundance: few; j_gene: TRBJ2-2; v_gene: TRBV10-3; d_gene: .
CDR3aa: CASSQDWNSYEQYF; CDR3nt: TGTGCCAGCAGCCAGGACTGGAACTCCTACGAGCAGTACTTC; abundance: few; j_gene: TRBJ2-7; v_gene: TRBV7-9; d_gene: .
CDR3aa: CASGAGGLNEQFF; CDR3nt: TGCGCCAGCGGGGCGGGAGGGCTAAATGAGCAGTTCTTC; abundance: .; j_gene: TRBJ2-1; v_gene: TRBV5-1; d_gene: TRBD2
CDR3aa: CASSSPRGTSNNEQFF; CDR3nt: TGTGCCAGCAGTTCGCCTAGAGGAACTTCCAACAATGAGCAGTTCTTC; abundance: .; j_gene: TRBJ2-1; v_gene: TRBV7-6; d_gene: .
CDR3aa: CASSLVTTGTSGRKNIQYF; CDR3nt: TGTGCCAGCAGCTTAGTAACAACCGGGACTAGCGGGCGGAAAAACATTCAGTACTTC; abundance: .; j_gene: TRBJ2-4; v_gene: TRBV7-8; d_gene: TRBD2
CDR3aa: CASSEPGQVGRETQYF; CDR3nt: TGTGCCAGCAGTGAACCGGGACAGGTCGGTAGGGAGACCCAGTACTTC; abundance: few; j_gene: TRBJ2-5; v_gene: TRBV25-1; d_gene: TRBD1
CDR3aa: CASTMGQYNEQFF; CDR3nt: TGTGCCAGTACAATGGGACAGTACAATGAGCAGTTCTTC; abundance: few; j_gene: TRBJ2-1; v_gene: TRBV19; d_gene: TRBD1
CDR3aa: CASSVANSPLHF; CDR3nt: TGTGCCAGCAGCGTAGCGAATTCACCCCTCCACTTT; abundance: .; j_gene: TRBJ1-6; v_gene: TRBV9; d_gene: .
CDR3aa: CASSLVRGRTEAFF; CDR3nt: TGTGCCAGCAGCTTAGTAAGGGGCAGGACTGAAGCTTTCTTT; abundance: few; j_gene: TRBJ1-1; v_gene: TRBV7-8; d_gene: .
CDR3aa: CSARRASGETQYF; CDR3nt: TGCAGTGCTAGAAGGGCTTCGGGCGAGACCCAGTACTTC; abundance: .; j_gene: TRBJ2-5; v_gene: TRBV20-1; d_gene: .
CDR3aa: CASSSLFTPSAQYF; CDR3nt: TGTGCCAGCAGCTCCCTTTTTACTCCGTCGGCCCAGTACTTC; abundance: few; j_gene: TRBJ2-5; v_gene: TRBV5-6; d_gene: .
CDR3aa: CASSTADTEAFF; CDR3nt: TGTGCCAGCAGCACGGCGGACACTGAAGCTTTCTTT; abundance: .; j_gene: TRBJ1-1; v_gene: TRBV7-9; d_gene: .
CDR3aa: CASSLEGGSPLHF; CDR3nt: TGCGCCAGCAGCTTGGAGGGAGGTTCACCCCTCCACTTT; abundance: few; j_gene: TRBJ1-6; v_gene: TRBV5-1; d_gene: .
CDR3aa: CASSLRRGARPTGELFF; CDR3nt: TGTGCCAGCAGTTTACGGAGGGGGGCCCGGCCCACCGGGGAGCTGTTTTTT; abundance: .; j_gene: TRBJ2-2; v_gene: TRBV12-3/TRBV12-4; d_gene: .
CDR3aa: CASSPYSGLPQFF; CDR3nt: TGTGCCAGCAGCCCTTATTCCGGACTCCCGCAGTTCTTC; abundance: .; j_gene: TRBJ2-1; v_gene: TRBV7-2; d_gene: .
CDR3aa: CASRATGGYNEQFF; CDR3nt: TGTGCCAGCAGGGCGACAGGGGGCTACAATGAGCAGTTCTTC; abundance: few; j_gene: TRBJ2-1; v_gene: TRBV12-3/TRBV12-4; d_gene: TRBD1
CDR3aa: CASSQELADTHTQYF; CDR3nt: TGTGCCAGCAGCCAAGAACTAGCGGACACACATACGCAGTATTTT; abundance: .; j_gene: TRBJ2-3; v_gene: TRBV3-1; d_gene: TRBD2
CDR3aa: CASSYEPGTVTYGYTF; CDR3nt: TGTGCCAGCAGTTACGAGCCCGGGACAGTTACTTATGGCTACACCTTC; abundance: .; j_gene: TRBJ1-2; v_gene: TRBV6-5; d_gene: TRBD1
CDR3aa: CASSYLGFQPQHF; CDR3nt: TGTGCCAGCAGTTATCTCGGGTTTCAACCCCAGCATTTT; abundance: .; j_gene: TRBJ1-5; v_gene: TRBV6-6; d_gene: .
CDR3aa: CATSRNSGTEQDTQYF; CDR3nt: TGTGCCACCAGCAGAAACTCCGGGACAGAACAAGATACGCAGTATTTT; abundance: few; j_gene: TRBJ2-3; v_gene: TRBV15; d_gene: TRBD1
CDR3aa: CASSPTLAGGYNEQFF; CDR3nt: TGTGCCAGCAGCCCAACACTAGCGGGGGGCTACAATGAGCAGTTCTTC; abundance: .; j_gene: TRBJ2-1; v_gene: TRBV7-3; d_gene: TRBD2
CDR3aa: CASSLTGSYSHEQYF; CDR3nt: TGTGCCAGCAGTTTGACAGGGTCTTATTCCCACGAGCAGTACTTC; abundance: once; j_gene: TRBJ2-7; v_gene: TRBV12-3/TRBV12-4; d_gene: TRBD1
CDR3aa: CSARGDNRHGYTF; CDR3nt: TGCAGTGCTAGGGGGGACAACAGACATGGCTACACCTTC; abundance: .; j_gene: TRBJ1-2; v_gene: TRBV20-1; d_gene: .
CDR3aa: CASTPLGQMYNEQFF; CDR3nt: TGTGCCAGCACCCCGTTGGGACAGATGTACAATGAGCAGTTCTTC; abundance: .; j_gene: TRBJ2-1; v_gene: TRBV12-3/TRBV12-4; d_gene: TRBD1
CDR3aa: CASALKDTQGTQYF; CDR3nt: TGTGCCTCCGCCTTGAAGGACACGCAGGGGACCCAGTACTTC; abundance: few; j_gene: TRBJ2-5; v_gene: TRBV10-3; d_gene: .
CDR3aa: CASSLGPGYYEQYF; CDR3nt: TGTGCCAGCAGCTTGGGGCCAGGATACTACGAGCAGTACTTC; abundance: .; j_gene: TRBJ2-7; v_gene: TRBV7-2; d_gene: .
CDR3aa: CASSQVVALGAFF; CDR3nt: TGTGCCAGCAGCCAAGTGGTTGCCCTGGGAGCTTTCTTT; abundance: .; j_gene: TRBJ1-1; v_gene: TRBV3-1; d_gene: .
CDR3aa: CASSLEAHSADTQYF; CDR3nt: TGTGCCAGCAGCTTAGAGGCCCATAGCGCAGATACGCAGTATTTT; abundance: .; j_gene: TRBJ2-3; v_gene: TRBV11-2; d_gene: .
CDR3aa: CSASASRGQPQHF; CDR3nt: TGCAGTGCTAGTGCATCCAGGGGTCAGCCCCAGCATTTT; abundance: few; j_gene: TRBJ1-5; v_gene: TRBV20-1; d_gene: .
CDR3aa: CASSRNRDPGANVLTF; CDR3nt: TGCGCCAGCAGCCGTAACAGGGACCCTGGGGCCAACGTCCTGACTTTC; abundance: few; j_gene: TRBJ2-6; v_gene: TRBV5-1; d_gene: .
CDR3aa: CASSLITSGVYEQYF; CDR3nt: TGTGCCAGCAGCTTGATTACTAGCGGAGTCTACGAGCAGTACTTC; abundance: .; j_gene: TRBJ2-7; v_gene: TRBV7-2; d_gene: TRBD2
CDR3aa: CASSSPPLETQYF; CDR3nt: TGCGCCAGCAGCTCCCCTCCGTTGGAGACCCAGTACTTC; abundance: .; j_gene: TRBJ2-5; v_gene: TRBV5-1; d_gene: .
CDR3aa: CAFSSSSAQPLERDEQFF; CDR3nt: TGTGCCTTCAGTTCATCTAGCGCTCAACCCCTTGAGAGGGATGAGCAGTTCTTC; abundance: .; j_gene: TRBJ2-1; v_gene: TRBV12-3/TRBV12-4; d_gene: .
CDR3aa: CASSQAGQNSPLHF; CDR3nt: TGTGCCAGCAGCCAAGCAGGGCAGAATTCACCCCTCCACTTT; abundance: .; j_gene: TRBJ1-6; v_gene: TRBV3-1; d_gene: .
CDR3aa: CSAFPLGRINSPLHF; CDR3nt: TGCAGTGCCTTTCCCCTAGGACGCATTAATTCACCCCTCCACTTT; abundance: .; j_gene: TRBJ1-6; v_gene: TRBV20-1; d_gene: .
CDR3aa: CSVGGLAGGPPPDTQYF; CDR3nt: TGCAGCGTGGGGGGACTAGCGGGGGGGCCACCCCCAGATACGCAGTATTTT; abundance: few; j_gene: TRBJ2-3; v_gene: TRBV29-1; d_gene: TRBD2
CDR3aa: CAISARLAVYNEQFF; CDR3nt: TGTGCCATCAGTGCCCGACTAGCGGTCTACAATGAGCAGTTCTTC; abundance: .; j_gene: TRBJ2-1; v_gene: TRBV10-3; d_gene: TRBD2
CDR3aa: CASRWTGRLHGYTF; CDR3nt: TGTGCCAGCAGGTGGACAGGACGGTTACATGGCTACACCTTC; abundance: many; j_gene: TRBJ1-2; v_gene: TRBV12-3/TRBV12-4; d_gene: TRBD1
CDR3aa: CASSFQGISYEQYF; CDR3nt: TGTGCCAGCAGCTTCCAGGGGATCTCCTACGAGCAGTACTTC; abundance: few; j_gene: TRBJ2-7; v_gene: TRBV5-6; d_gene: .
CDR3aa: CASSFGVLDTEAFF; CDR3nt: TGTGCCAGCAGCTTCGGGGTATTGGACACTGAAGCTTTCTTT; abundance: .; j_gene: TRBJ1-1; v_gene: TRBV5-8; d_gene: .
CDR3aa: CSVRQGTNTEAFF; CDR3nt: TGCAGCGTCCGACAGGGTACCAACACTGAAGCTTTCTTT; abundance: .; j_gene: TRBJ1-1; v_gene: TRBV29-1; d_gene: TRBD1
CDR3aa: CASSLLAGGRNEQFF; CDR3nt: TGTGCCAGCAGCCTACTAGCGGGAGGGAGGAATGAGCAGTTCTTC; abundance: many; j_gene: TRBJ2-1; v_gene: TRBV5-1; d_gene: TRBD2
CDR3aa: CASGTTPGLAGISYNEQFF; CDR3nt: TGTGCCAGCGGTACCACGCCAGGGCTAGCGGGGATATCCTACAATGAGCAGTTCTTC; abundance: .; j_gene: TRBJ2-1; v_gene: TRBV2; d_gene: TRBD2
CDR3aa: CASSRHPTDTQYF; CDR3nt: TGTGCCAGCAGCCGACACCCCACAGATACGCAGTATTTT; abundance: few; j_gene: TRBJ2-3; v_gene: TRBV7-8; d_gene: .